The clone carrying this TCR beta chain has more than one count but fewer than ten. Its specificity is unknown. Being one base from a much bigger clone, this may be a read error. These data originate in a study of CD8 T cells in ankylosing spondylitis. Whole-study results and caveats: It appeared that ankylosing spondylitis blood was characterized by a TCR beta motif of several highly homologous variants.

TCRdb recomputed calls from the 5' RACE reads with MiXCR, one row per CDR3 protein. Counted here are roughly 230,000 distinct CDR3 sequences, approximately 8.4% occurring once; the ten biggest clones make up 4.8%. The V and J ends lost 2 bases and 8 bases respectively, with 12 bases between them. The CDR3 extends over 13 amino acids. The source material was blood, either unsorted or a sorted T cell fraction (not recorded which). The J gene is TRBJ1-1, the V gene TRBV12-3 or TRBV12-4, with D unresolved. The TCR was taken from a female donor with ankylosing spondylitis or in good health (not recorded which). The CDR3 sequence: CASSLNVVGEAFF. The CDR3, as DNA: TGTGCCAGCAGTTTAAACGTGGTCGGGGAAGCTTTCTTT.